Below, 9 T cell receptor beta chains from the same sample are listed, as sequenced in a study of PD-1 and CTLA-4 blockade in melanoma. The table came from immunoSEQ multiplex PCR; TCRdb's copy has only in-frame clones and leaves some out. Among around 32,000 clones listed, around nine tenths were seen once. Here the sequenced sample was CD8+ T cells from peripheral blood, taken before anti-PD-1 treatment. The receptors stem from a human donor with melanoma.

The chain joins TRBV11-3 to TRBJ2-5; 9 positions match TRBD1. Trimming removed 4 bases from V and 5 bases from J; junction bases left unmatched: 8. This CDR3 spans 15 amino acids. The germline V gene encodes CDR1 SGHNT and CDR2 YENEEA. CDR3 sequence reads: CASSSSPGTGETQYF. The DNA for the CDR3 is TGTGCCAGCAGCTCTAGTCCCGGGACAGGGGAGACCCAGTACTTC.

The chain employs TRBV7-9 and TRBJ1-1; D call uncertain. CDR3 length: 14 residues. V lost 4 bases to trimming and J lost 4 bases, with 13 bases between them. Germline V lookup: CDR1 SEHNR, CDR2 FQNEAQ (reference sequence). The CDR3 protein is CASSSLSSLTEAFF. Here the CDR3 DNA reads TGTGCCAGCAGCTCGTTAAGTTCACTCACTGAAGCTTTCTTT.

This sequence joins TRBV29-1 and TRBJ2-3; 7 positions match TRBD2. This CDR3 is 14 amino acids long. The ends lost 4 bases at V and 2 bases at J; junction bases unmatched: 6. Germline V gives CDR1 SQVTM, CDR2 ANQGSEA. For the CDR3, the DNA is TGCAGCGTTGCCCCGACTAGCACCACAGATACGCAGTATTTT. It codes for CSVAPTSTTDTQYF.

The gene calls are TRBV15 and TRBJ2-1; 10 nucleotides line up with TRBD2. The CDR3 runs to 16 residues. The J segment lost 6 bases and the V segment lost 3 bases, leaving 8 bases of the junction unmatched. Germline lookup yields CDR1 LNHNV and CDR2 YYDKDF (reference sequence). CDR3 loop: CATSRVAGGRGNEQFF. As DNA, the CDR3 is TGTGCCACCAGCAGGGTAGCGGGGGGACGGGGCAATGAGCAGTTCTTC.

J is TRBJ1-2 and V is TRBV6-5, with D maybe TRBD1 (5 bases). V was shortened by 6 bases and J by 6 bases, with 17 bases between the two germline ends. There are 14 residues in the CDR3. Germline CDR1 is MNHEY and CDR2 is SVGAGI. For the CDR3, the DNA is TGTGCCAGCAGACCGGGGGAGGGTGGGCATGGCTACACCTTC. This encodes CASRPGEGGHGYTF.

The chain carries TRBV28 and TRBJ1-2; D is unclear. The germline V and J ends were trimmed by 5 bases and 3 bases, with 10 bases remaining between them. This CDR3 comprises 13 residues. Germline V gives CDR1 MDHEN, CDR2 SYDVKM. The CDR3 loop is CASSPLSYYGYTF. The CDR3 nucleotides are TGTGCCAGCAGTCCCTTGTCTTACTATGGCTACACCTTC.

Only one count was recorded for this clone. The rearrangement uses TRBV6-4 and TRBJ2-1, with TRBD2 identical over 8 bases. The V and J ends lost 6 bases and 2 bases, in that order; junction bases with no gene match: 6. This CDR3 is built from 15 residues. Germline assignment: CDR1 MRHNA and CDR2 SNTAGT. The CDR3 sequence: CASSKTSEPYNEQFF. For the CDR3, the DNA is TGTGCCAGCAGCAAGACTAGCGAACCCTACAATGAGCAGTTCTTC.

The J gene is TRBJ1-5, the V gene TRBV19; D is undetermined. Germline V CDR1 and CDR2: LNHDA, SQIVND (reference sequence). Trimming pared 4 bases from V and 3 bases from J, leaving 7 bases between. The CDR3 runs to 13 residues. The CDR3 DNA follows: TGTGCCAGTAGTACCCGACTCAATCAGCCCCAGCATTTT. Its protein product is CASSTRLNQPQHF.

The rearrangement links TRBV19 to TRBJ2-7, with D possibly being TRBD1 or TRBD2 (5 bases each). The CDR3 has 13 residues. Germline V gene lookup returns CDR1 LNHDA and CDR2 SQIVND (reference sequence). V was trimmed by 5 bases and J by 5 bases, leaving 13 bases between them. The chain's CDR3 is CASSPGTGNEQYF. CDR3 nucleotide sequence: TGTGCCAGTAGTCCGGGGACGGGGAACGAGCAGTACTTC.